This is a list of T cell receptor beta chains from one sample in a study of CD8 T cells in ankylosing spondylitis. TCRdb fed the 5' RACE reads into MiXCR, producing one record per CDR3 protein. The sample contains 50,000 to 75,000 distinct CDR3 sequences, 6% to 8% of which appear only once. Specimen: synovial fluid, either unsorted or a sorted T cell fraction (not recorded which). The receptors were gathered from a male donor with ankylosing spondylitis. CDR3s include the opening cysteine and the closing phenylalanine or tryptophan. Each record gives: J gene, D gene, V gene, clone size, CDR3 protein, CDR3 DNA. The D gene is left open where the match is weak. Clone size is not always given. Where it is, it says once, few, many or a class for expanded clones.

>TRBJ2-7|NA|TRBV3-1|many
CASSLSGTAAYEQYF
TGTGCCAGCAGCCTCTCCGGGACCGCGGCCTACGAGCAGTACTTC
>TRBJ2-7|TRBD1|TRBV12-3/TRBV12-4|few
CASSSSQKIQQGVSYEQYF
TGTGCCAGCAGTTCATCCCAGAAAATCCAACAGGGGGTTAGCTACGAGCAGTACTTC
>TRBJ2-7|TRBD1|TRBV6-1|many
CASSEAGQLYEQYF
TGTGCCAGCAGTGAAGCGGGACAGCTCTACGAGCAGTACTTC
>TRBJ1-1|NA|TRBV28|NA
CATSDRMNTEAFF
TGTGCCACCTCAGACAGGATGAACACTGAAGCTTTCTTT
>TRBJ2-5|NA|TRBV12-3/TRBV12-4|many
CASSRGRLNQETQYF
TGTGCCAGCAGTAGGGGACGGCTGAACCAAGAGACCCAGTACTTC
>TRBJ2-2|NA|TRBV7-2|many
CASSPLSGGDTGELFF
TGTGCCAGCAGCCCCCTCAGCGGAGGGGACACCGGGGAGCTGTTTTTT
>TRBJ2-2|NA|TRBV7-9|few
CASSPLLDTYTGELFF
TGTGCCAGCAGTCCCCTTCTGGACACGTACACCGGGGAGCTGTTTTTT
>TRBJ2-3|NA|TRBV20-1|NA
CSTRGEEAHDTQYF
TGCAGTACAAGGGGGGAGGAGGCTCACGATACGCAGTATTTT
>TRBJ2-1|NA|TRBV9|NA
CASSPQGGAYNEQFF
TGTGCCAGCAGCCCCCAGGGGGGGGCGTACAATGAGCAGTTCTTC
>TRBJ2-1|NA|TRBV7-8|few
CASSLASNDYNEQFF
TGTGCCAGCAGCTTAGCGTCGAACGACTACAATGAGCAGTTCTTC
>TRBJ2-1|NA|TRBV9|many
CASSVGGTTEQFF
TGTGCCAGCAGCGTAGGGGGTACTACTGAGCAGTTCTTC
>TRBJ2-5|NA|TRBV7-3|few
CASSSPPGGPPGETQYF
TGTGCCAGCAGCTCACCCCCCGGGGGACCACCGGGAGAGACCCAGTACTTC
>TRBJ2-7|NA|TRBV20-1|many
CSASGPHSYEQYF
TGCAGTGCTAGTGGGCCTCACTCCTACGAGCAGTACTTC
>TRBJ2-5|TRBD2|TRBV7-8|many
CASSPRLAGDPYQETQYF
TGTGCCAGCAGCCCTCGACTAGCGGGAGACCCGTACCAAGAGACCCAGTACTTC
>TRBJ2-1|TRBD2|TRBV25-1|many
CASSEWTSNEQFF
TGTGCCAGCAGTGAATGGACTAGTAATGAGCAGTTCTTC
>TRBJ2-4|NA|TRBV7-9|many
CASSPLQNLNF
TGTGCCAGCAGCCCCTTGCAGAATCTCAACTTC
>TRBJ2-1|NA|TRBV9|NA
CASSPTESSYNEQFF
TGTGCCAGCAGTCCCACAGAGAGCTCCTACAATGAGCAGTTCTTC
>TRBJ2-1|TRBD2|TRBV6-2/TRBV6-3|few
CASILAPPSGSHNEQFF
TGTGCCAGCATCCTGGCCCCCCCTAGCGGGAGCCACAATGAGCAGTTCTTC
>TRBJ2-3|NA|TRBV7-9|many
CASKWGPTDTQYF
TGTGCCAGCAAGTGGGGGCCCACAGATACGCAGTATTTT
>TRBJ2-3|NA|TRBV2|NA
CASSQIRSVTDTQYF
TGTGCCAGCAGTCAGATCCGCTCAGTCACAGATACGCAGTATTTT
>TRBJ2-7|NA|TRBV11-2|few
CASSLGPRYEQYF
TGTGCCAGCAGCTTGGGACCGCGCTACGAGCAGTACTTC
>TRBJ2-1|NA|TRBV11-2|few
CASSSTSLPPYNEQFF
TGTGCCAGCAGCTCAACCTCTCTACCACCCTACAATGAGCAGTTCTTC
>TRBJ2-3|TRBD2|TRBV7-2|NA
CASSFGLAGRADTQYF
TGTGCCAGCAGCTTCGGACTAGCGGGAAGGGCAGATACGCAGTATTTT
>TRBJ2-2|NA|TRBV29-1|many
CSGANTGELFF
TGCAGCGGCGCGAACACCGGGGAGCTGTTTTTT
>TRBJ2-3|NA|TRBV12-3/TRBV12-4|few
CASSRSSTDTQYF
TGTGCCAGCAGCCGCTCTAGCACAGATACGCAGTATTTT
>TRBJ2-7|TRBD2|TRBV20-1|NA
CSARDGSPRLAASEQYF
TGCAGTGCTAGAGATGGTAGTCCGAGACTAGCGGCTTCCGAGCAGTACTTC